This entry describes one TCR beta chain. Assay used: immunoSEQ multiplex PCR; TCRdb lists only in-frame clones, some missing. The table has roughly 43,000 clones, 90% seen once. Germline CDR1 and CDR2: LNHDA and SQIVND (reference sequence). V was cut by 11 bases and J by 0 bases, with 14 bases left in between. This CDR3 comprises 14 residues. These data come from a study of blood T cell repertoires in COVID-19. For the study at large: Material from acute and convalescent COVID-19 was sourced from the United States, Italy and Spain.

The source is a man aged 50 to 59 with active COVID-19. The specimen sequenced was peripheral blood. This chain connects TRBV19 to TRBJ1-3, with D tentatively TRBD1 (5 bases). Here the CDR3 reads CASTRGGSGNTIYF. CDR3 nucleotide sequence: TGTGCCTCCACACGGGGGGGCTCTGGAAACACCATATATTTT.